This T cell receptor beta chain came from a study of blood T cell repertoires in COVID-19. Study-wide background: The samples span acute and convalescent COVID-19 from the United States, Italy and Spain. In each case, the material was cDNA or gDNA derived from T cells, B-cell-depleted T cells, or PBMCs.

In assigning cohorts, the study relied on participant-reported clinical history. This CDR3 comprises 16 residues. In germline, CDR1 is MDHEN, CDR2 SYDVKM. Trimming removed 7 bases from V and 4 bases from J; junction bases left unmatched: 9. Under the authors' procedure: For nucleated cells, counts were estimated from reference gene primer amplification. TCRdb's copy holds only in-frame clones and misses some; the assay was immunoSEQ multiplex PCR. That table is the source of V, J and clone size, and D and trimming were worked out from the DNA. Seen here are 200,000 to 250,000 clones, 65% to 85% observed once, and the top ten hold approximately 7.4%.

This chain uses TRBV28 with TRBJ1-4; 10 nucleotides align to TRBD1. Source material: PBMCs or T cells enriched from blood (not recorded which). This TCR was sampled from a woman between 40 and 50 years old with acute COVID-19. Here the CDR3 DNA reads TGTGCCAGCAACTCCGACAGGGGGCGCCTTAATGAAAAACTGTTTTTT. It yields the protein CASNSDRGRLNEKLFF. Variable domain in full (rest from reference TRBV28 and TRBJ1-4): DVKVTQSSRYLVKRTGEKVFLECVQDMDHENMFWYRQDPGLGLRLIYFSYDVKMKEKGDIPEGYSVSREKKERFSLILESASTNQTSMYLCASNSDRGRLNEKLFFGSGTQLSVL.